This T cell receptor beta chain was obtained from a study of T cells in localized non-small cell lung cancer. Study results and caveats: The study detected a median around 61 of the top 100 tumor clones in adjacent lung. Greater blood T cell density accompanied longer overall survival. Uninvolved adjacent lung had higher T cell clonality than tumor and all other tissues.

Losses at the gene ends were 5 bases for V and 4 bases for J; bases not matched to a gene: 6. The CDR3 spans 15 residues. The germline CDR1 and CDR2 sequences are MNHGY and SAAAGT. Each adjacent lung sample was taken at least 2 cm from the tumor margin and was free of atypia. The method was immunoSEQ multiplex PCR; TCRdb's version includes in-frame clones alone and lacks a portion of them. The sample records 1,500 to 2,000 clones, around 20% being singletons. To note about this clone: Its antigen is as yet unknown.

This receptor was obtained from a woman aged 40-75 years with stage I lung adenocarcinoma. The chain joins TRBV6-8 to TRBJ2-3; 10 bases are a match to TRBD2. Specimen: normal lung tissue next to the tumor, collected before any cancer treatment. CDR3 sequence reads: CASSGSSGSADTQYF. In DNA form, the CDR3 reads TGTGCCAGCAGTGGGTCTAGCGGGAGCGCAGATACGCAGTATTTT.